This TCR beta chain was observed in a study of blood T cells in healthy people across ages. A second roughly 6 to 11 cycle PCR used barcoded and J-beta primers. TCRdb re-derived calls from the 5' RACE reads in MiXCR, one entry per CDR3 protein. Of about 1,800,000 distinct CDR3 sequences detected, about 28% appear once; the ten largest clones hold 7.7%. The CDR3 totals 13 residues. Between the trimmed V and J ends, which lost 2 bases and 5 bases, there was a span of 9 bases. The V call is TRBV12-3 or TRBV12-4, the J call TRBJ2-5, with D unresolved. Sequences were obtained from blood. The source is a woman in her twenties or thirties in good health. The CDR3 is CASSLRHWETQYF. DNA for the CDR3: TGTGCCAGCAGTTTAAGACATTGGGAGACCCAGTACTTC.